These 14 T cell receptor beta chains originate from one sample sequenced in a study of beta chain features in type 1 diabetes. General study findings and limits: When Type 1 diabetes patients were examined, their TCRB CDR3s proved moderately but significantly shorter in all four CD4+ subsets.

Their cognate antigens are unknown. Reverse transcription of all isolated RNA meant that expressed TCRB transcripts were sequenced. Produced via immunoSEQ multiplex PCR; TCRdb's table is partial and in-frame only. This table has approximately 160,000 clones, about 9.3% appearing once. The material sequenced was central memory CD4+ T cells from blood. All receptors derive from a man aged 25 to 40 with type 1 diabetes.

This clone was seen a few times. The rearrangement joins TRBV7-9 to TRBJ2-5; 7 positions agree with TRBD1. Germline assignment: CDR1 SEHNR and CDR2 FQNEAQ (reference sequence). The J segment lost 4 bases and the V segment lost 6 bases, leaving 8 bases of the junction unmatched. The CDR3 consists of 14 residues. CDR3 loop: CASSFGQERETQYF. The DNA for the CDR3 is TGTGCCAGCAGTTTTGGACAGGAACGAGAGACCCAGTACTTC.

This chain joins TRBV25-1 and TRBJ2-7; 7 bases are shared with TRBD2. This CDR3 has 13 residues. V was clipped by 5 bases and J by 4 bases; unmatched bases: 5. The germline CDR1 and CDR2 sequences are MGHDK and SYGVNS. The CDR3 loop reads CASSRDYGYEQYF. The CDR3 DNA reads as TGTGCCAGCAGTAGGGACTACGGTTACGAGCAGTACTTC.

The sample holds a few counts of this clone. The V call is TRBV30, the J call TRBJ1-4; a possible D gene is TRBD1 (5 bases). Germline V gene lookup returns CDR1 GTSNPN and CDR2 SVGIG (reference sequence). The CDR3 contains 13 residues. Trimming shortened V by 3 bases and J by 4 bases, and 9 bases separated the two germline ends. The DNA of the CDR3 is TGTGCCTGGAGCATACAGGATAATGAAAAACTGTTTTTT. It encodes CAWSIQDNEKLFF.

This clone has just a few counts. The J gene is TRBJ2-1, the V gene TRBV28; a possible D gene is TRBD2 (5 bases). This CDR3 contains 16 residues. Germline V lookup: CDR1 MDHEN, CDR2 SYDVKM. Trimming took 7 bases from V and 4 from J, leaving 20 bases between them. CDR3 loop: CASTPSGNFYYNEQFF. In DNA, the CDR3 is TGTGCCAGCACTCCCTCCGGGAACTTTTATTACAATGAGCAGTTCTTC.

The genes are TRBV28 and TRBJ2-3; D perhaps matches TRBD1 (5 bases). Germline V gene sequence: CDR1 MDHEN, CDR2 SYDVKM. With 2 bases removed from V and 4 bases from J, the gap between germline ends came to 16 bases. The CDR3 is 16 residues long. In DNA, the CDR3 is TGTGCCAGCAGTTTAACCCGCGCCATGGGGCCAGATACGCAGTATTTT. Encoded protein: CASSLTRAMGPDTQYF. The variable domain in full, with the rest retrieved from reference TRBV28 and TRBJ2-3, is DVKVTQSSRYLVKRTGEKVFLECVQDMDHENMFWYRQDPGLGLRLIYFSYDVKMKEKGDIPEGYSVSREKKERFSLILESASTNQTSMYLCASSLTRAMGPDTQYFGPGTRLTVL.

In this sample, this clone turned up a few times. The chain uses TRBV28 and TRBJ1-1; unclear D gene. Between the trimmed V and J ends, which lost 7 bases and 4 bases, there was a span of 10 bases. CDR1 and CDR2 from the germline V gene are MDHEN and SYDVKM. The CDR3 consists of 12 residues. CDR3 in DNA: TGTGCCAGCATGGCCGCTGCCACTGAAGCTTTCTTT. It specifies CASMAAATEAFF.

This chain uses TRBV18 with TRBJ1-2, with D unresolved. Germline values: CDR1 KGHSH, CDR2 LQKENI. V lost 4 bases to trimming and J lost 6 bases, with 9 bases between them. The CDR3 has 12 residues. CDR3 nucleotide sequence: TGTGCCAGCTCACTCAGAACAGATGGCTACACCTTC. Translated: CASSLRTDGYTF.

Only a few counts were recorded for this clone. This rearrangement joins TRBV10-3 to TRBJ1-3; D gene ambiguous. Trimming removed 11 bases from V and 0 bases from J, with 17 bases in between. Germline V gene data show CDR1 as ENHRY and CDR2 as SYGVKD. The CDR3 is 15 amino acids. The CDR3 DNA is TGTGCCGCCTCAGGTACTCCCGCCTCTGGAAACACCATATATTTT. Its translation is CAASGTPASGNTIYF.

The gene calls are TRBV14 and TRBJ2-5, with D uncertain. The V end lost 4 bases, the J end lost 1 base, and 10 bases lay between the germline ends. Germline V CDR1 and CDR2: SGHDN, FVKESK. This CDR3 has 14 residues. The CDR3 is CASSPSLFQETQYF. Here the CDR3 DNA reads TGTGCCAGCAGCCCTTCACTTTTCCAAGAGACCCAGTACTTC.

In this sample, this clone turned up a few times. The chain has TRBV2 and TRBJ2-3, with TRBD2 matching over 10 bases. From germline, CDR1 is SNHLY and CDR2 FYNNEI. The CDR3 contains 13 residues. The V and J ends lost 10 bases and 5 bases, in that order; junction bases with no gene match: 6. CDR3 protein: CAKRASGRDTQYF. The CDR3 DNA sequence: TGTGCCAAGCGGGCTAGCGGGAGAGATACGCAGTATTTT. Full variable domain (rest looked up from reference TRBV2 and TRBJ2-3): EPEVTQTPSHQVTQMGQEVILRCVPISNHLYFYWYRQILGQKVEFLVSFYNNEISEKSEIFDDQFSVERPDGSNFTLKIRSTKLEDSAMYFCAKRASGRDTQYFGPGTRLTVL.

The V gene is TRBV6-4, the J gene TRBJ2-1; TRBD2 matches at 10 bases. Germline V gene data show CDR1 as MRHNA and CDR2 as SNTAGT. The CDR3 extends over 16 amino acids. V dropped 2 bases and J dropped 7; count of bases not matched to a gene: 8. CDR3 loop: CASSDRTSGKGNEQFF. The CDR3 coding sequence is TGTGCCAGCAGTGACCGAACTAGCGGGAAAGGAAATGAGCAGTTCTTC.

This clone was seen a few times. The V and J genes are TRBV7-8 and TRBJ2-3; 14 positions match TRBD2. V was clipped by 4 bases and J by 2 bases; unmatched bases: 8. Per the germline V gene, CDR1 is SGHVS and CDR2 is FQNEAQ. The CDR3 extends over 18 amino acids. CDR3 loop: CASSSGTSGSVHTDTQYF. CDR3 in DNA: TGTGCCAGCAGCTCGGGGACTAGCGGGAGTGTTCACACAGATACGCAGTATTTT.

This clone has more than one count but fewer than ten. The chain employs TRBV30 and TRBJ1-5, with unresolved D. CDR1 and CDR2 from the germline V gene are GTSNPN and SVGIG (reference sequence). This CDR3 is built from 14 residues. Trimming took 2 bases from V and 3 from J, leaving 11 bases between them. The CDR3 nucleotides read TGTGCCTGGAGTTCCAGACTGATCAATCAGCCCCAGCATTTT. Translated, it gives CAWSSRLINQPQHF.

The chain joins TRBV18 to TRBJ1-1; weak D call: TRBD1 (5 bases). This CDR3 is built from 15 residues. V was trimmed by 2 bases and J by 4 bases, leaving 14 bases between them. The germline gives CDR1 KGHSH, CDR2 LQKENI. CDR3 DNA sequence: TGTGCCAGCTCACCAAGTGCAGGGTTGACCACTGAAGCTTTCTTT. Translated, it gives CASSPSAGLTTEAFF.